These 31 T cell receptor beta chains were sequenced from one sample in a study of post-analysis software for immune sequencing data. cDNA libraries of TCR beta carried unique molecular identifiers. TCRdb used MiXCR to reprocess the PCR reads, holding one entry per CDR3 protein. The top ten clones hold 1.5% to 2% of a sample with roughly 600,000 distinct CDR3 sequences, 44% of them seen once. Their target antigens are unknown. General observations from the study: Roughly five TRBV segments were more frequent in patients than controls; TRBV5-6, TRBV5-1 and TRBV20-1 belonged to this group.

Sequenced material: blood. All receptors come from a girl between 10 and 17 years old with multiple sclerosis.

This chain joins TRBV20-1 and TRBJ2-7, with 7 bases matching TRBD2. The V and J ends lost 3 bases and 5 bases, in that order; junction bases with no gene match: 7. The germline V gene has CDR1 DFQATT and CDR2 SNEGSKA (reference sequence). The CDR3 has 13 residues. The CDR3: CSARAPAGNEQYF. The CDR3 coding sequence is TGCAGTGCTAGGGCTCCAGCGGGGAACGAGCAGTACTTC.

The sample holds a few counts of this clonotype. The chain has TRBV6-5 and TRBJ2-7, with a weak D call TRBD2 (6 bases). CDR3 length: 13 residues. V was shortened by 2 bases and J by 1 base, with 6 bases between the two germline ends. CDR1 is MNHEY and CDR2 is SVGAGI in the germline V gene. The CDR3 loop is CASSYRESYEQYF. CDR3 coding DNA: TGTGCCAGCAGTTACCGGGAGTCCTACGAGCAGTACTTC.

The CDR3 reads CSVRDRGQANYGYTF. DNA for the CDR3: TGCAGCGTTAGGGACAGGGGCCAAGCTAACTATGGCTACACCTTC. The chain carries TRBV29-1 and TRBJ1-2; 10 bases match TRBD1. CDR1 and CDR2 from the germline V gene are SQVTM and ANQGSEA. V shed 5 bases and J 0 bases; nucleotides not matched to a gene: 6. This CDR3 has 15 residues. The full variable domain, in which reference TRBV29-1 and TRBJ1-2 provide the parts outside the CDR3, is SAVISQKPSRDICQRGTSLTIQCQVDSQVTMMFWYRQQPGQSLTLIATANQGSEATYESGFVIDKFPISRPNLTFSTLTVSNMSPEDSSIYLCSVRDRGQANYGYTFGSGTRLTVV.

CDR3 region: CSASNIRGLNQPQHF. In nucleotides, the CDR3 is TGCAGTGCTAGCAATATCAGAGGGCTCAATCAGCCCCAGCATTTT. The chain carries TRBV20-1 and TRBJ1-5; no clear D. The CDR3 runs to 15 residues. CDR1 and CDR2 from the germline V gene are DFQATT and SNEGSKA (reference sequence). Deletions cut 3 bases from V and 3 bases from J, with 15 bases between.

The table lists this clonotype with a few counts. The chain uses TRBV5-1 and TRBJ2-1; D perhaps matches TRBD2 (5 bases). V gave up 1 base and J gave up 4 bases, with 12 bases separating them. Germline values: CDR1 SGHRS, CDR2 YFSETQ. The CDR3 loop spans 15 amino acids. CDR3 loop: CASSLRARGYNEQFF. Here the CDR3 DNA reads TGCGCCAGCAGCTTGAGGGCGAGAGGGTACAATGAGCAGTTCTTC.

This chain uses TRBV5-1 with TRBJ1-1, with 7 bases that match TRBD1. V dropped 6 bases and J dropped 1; count of bases not matched to a gene: 6. Germline values: CDR1 SGHRS, CDR2 YFSETQ. This CDR3 comprises 14 residues. The CDR3 nucleotides are TGCGCCAGCAAGGGGGCAGGGGAGAACACTGAAGCTTTCTTT. Its translation is CASKGAGENTEAFF.

The V and J genes are TRBV20-1 and TRBJ2-1; 7 nucleotides line up with TRBD2. V was clipped by 4 bases and J by 7 bases; unmatched bases: 31. Germline CDR1 and CDR2: DFQATT and SNEGSKA (reference sequence). The CDR3 covers 21 residues. CDR3 bases: TGCAGTGCTACCTCCGTGGCCCAGTGGGTCCAGCGGGGTAAAAAGGGTAATGAGCAGTTCTTC. Its translation: CSATSVAQWVQRGKKGNEQFF.

V usage is TRBV3-1 and J usage is TRBJ2-7; 12 bases map to TRBD2. This CDR3 region has 13 residues. Looked up from germline, CDR1 is LGHDT and CDR2 is YNNKEL (reference sequence). V shed 10 bases and J 7 bases; nucleotides not matched to a gene: 8. The CDR3 DNA follows: TGTGCCACCCGACTAGCGGGAGTAGGTGAGCAGTACTTC. Protein product: CATRLAGVGEQYF.

The CDR3 DNA follows: TGTGCCAGCAGCTCGACAGGGGCCGTCTACAATGAGCAGTTCTTC. The encoded protein is CASSSTGAVYNEQFF. This chain connects TRBV7-2 to TRBJ2-1, with 8 positions matching TRBD1. CDR3 length: 15 amino acids. Trimming removed 4 bases from V and 3 bases from J; junction bases left unmatched: 5. Germline V gives CDR1 SGHTA, CDR2 FQGNSA.

This clonotype showed up just a few times. V gene TRBV7-6 combines with J gene TRBJ2-3; TRBD2 aligns across 12 bases. CDR1 is SGHVS, CDR2 FNYEAQ, per germline. The CDR3 consists of 16 residues. Trimming cost V 4 bases and J 4 bases; bases outside gene matches: 6. The CDR3: CASSSMTSGGADTQYF. The CDR3 DNA reads TGTGCCAGCAGCTCGATGACTAGCGGGGGCGCAGATACGCAGTATTTT.

This clonotype appeared a few times. The chain recombines TRBV7-2 with TRBJ2-1; 10 bases match TRBD1. The CDR3 is 14 residues long. The V gene end was trimmed by 3 bases and the J gene end by 10 bases; junction bases not matched to a gene: 6. The germline gives CDR1 SGHTA, CDR2 FQGNSA. Written as DNA, the CDR3 is TGTGCCAGCAGCTTGGGACAGGGGTCAGGGGAGCAGTTCTTC. This sequence encodes CASSLGQGSGEQFF.

Only a few counts were recorded for this clonotype. CDR3 bases: TGTGCCATCAGTGAGTCCCAGGGGTATGGCTACACCTTC. As protein: CAISESQGYGYTF. The rearrangement uses TRBV10-3 and TRBJ1-2, with D tentatively TRBD1 (6 bases). Trimming stripped 0 bases from V and 5 bases from J, with 7 bases between. This CDR3 is 13 amino acids long. Looked up from germline, CDR1 is ENHRY and CDR2 is SYGVKD.

V gene TRBV4-1 combines with J gene TRBJ1-1; D gene uncertain. Trimming took off 0 bases at V and 2 bases at J, with 7 bases between the two ends. Germline V gives CDR1 MGHRA, CDR2 YSYEKL. CDR3 length: 14 amino acids. CDR3 protein: CASSQETGNTEAFF. CDR3 sequence (DNA): TGCGCCAGCAGCCAAGAGACGGGTAACACTGAAGCTTTCTTT.

The rearrangement joins TRBV19 to TRBJ1-5, with no clear D. This CDR3 contains 12 residues. The germline V and J ends were trimmed by 5 bases and 6 bases, with 8 bases remaining between them. Per the germline V gene, CDR1 is LNHDA and CDR2 is SQIVND (reference sequence). The CDR3 bases are TGTGCCAGTAGTTCTCAGGCTCAGCCCCAGCATTTT. Amino acids: CASSSQAQPQHF. Supplemented by reference TRBV19 and TRBJ1-5, the full variable domain reads DGGITQSPKYLFRKEGQNVTLSCEQNLNHDAMYWYRQDPGQGLRLIYYSQIVNDFQKGDIAEGYSVSREKKESFPLTVTSAQKNPTAFYLCASSSQAQPQHFGDGTRLSIL.

The rearrangement joins TRBV4-3 to TRBJ2-3; weak D call: TRBD1 (6 bases). Germline V gene data show CDR1 as LGHNA and CDR2 as YSLEER. The length of the CDR3 is 15 residues. V lost 3 bases and J lost 6, with 16 bases in between. CDR3 DNA sequence: TGCGCCAGCAGCCAGGGGGCTGTGCAGGGGGATACGCAGTATTTT. It specifies CASSQGAVQGDTQYF.

V usage is TRBV14 and J usage is TRBJ2-6; D gene ambiguous. The CDR3 has 15 amino acids. The germline gives CDR1 SGHDN, CDR2 FVKESK. V was clipped by 2 bases and J by 3 bases, with 8 bases between them. The CDR3 reads CASSQYLLGANVLTF. Written as DNA, the CDR3 is TGTGCCAGCAGCCAATATCTGCTTGGGGCCAACGTCCTGACTTTC.

The table lists this clonotype with a few counts. The rearrangement links TRBV5-1 to TRBJ2-3; 13 nucleotides agree with TRBD2. CDR3 length: 15 residues. With 4 bases clipped from V and 2 bases from J, the junction kept 1 base outside the gene matches. Per germline, CDR1 SGHRS and CDR2 YFSETQ. The CDR3, as DNA: TGCGCCAGCAGCGGGACTAGCGGGGTCACAGATACGCAGTATTTT. This encodes CASSGTSGVTDTQYF. The whole variable domain, remainder taken from reference TRBV5-1 and TRBJ2-3, is KAGVTQTPRYLIKTRGQQVTLSCSPISGHRSVSWYQQTPGQGLQFLFEYFSETQRNKGNFPGRFSGRQFSNSRSEMNVSTLELGDSALYLCASSGTSGVTDTQYFGPGTRLTVL.

The rearrangement links TRBV30 to TRBJ1-2; D is uncertain. This CDR3 has 13 residues. The V end lost 0 bases, the J end lost 5 bases, and 10 bases lay between the germline ends. Looked up from germline, CDR1 is GTSNPN and CDR2 is SVGIG (reference sequence). CDR3 loop: CAWSVQGGYGYTF. The CDR3 DNA follows: TGTGCCTGGAGTGTACAAGGAGGGTATGGCTACACCTTC.

The chain links TRBV6-1 to TRBJ2-3, with 8 nucleotides matching TRBD2. Germline CDR1 is MNHNS and CDR2 is SASEGT. Trimming at V came to 7 bases and at J to 2 bases, leaving 2 bases not matched to a gene. This CDR3 is built from 13 residues. CDR3: CASKRGNTDTQYF. In DNA form, the CDR3 reads TGTGCCAGCAAGCGGGGGAACACAGATACGCAGTATTTT.

The rearrangement joins TRBV4-1 to TRBJ1-2, with no clear D. V lost 0 bases to trimming and J lost 5 bases, with 13 bases between them. CDR1 MGHRA and CDR2 YSYEKL come from the germline V gene. The CDR3 extends over 15 amino acids. CDR3 region: CASSQESTVTYGYTF. As DNA, the CDR3 is TGCGCCAGCAGCCAAGAGTCTACCGTTACTTATGGCTACACCTTC.

The CDR3 sequence is CASSPGQSNEKLFF. The CDR3 DNA reads TGTGCCAGCAGCCCGGGACAGTCCAATGAAAAACTGTTTTTT. The gene calls are TRBV7-9 and TRBJ1-4, with 7 nucleotides matching TRBD1. The V gene end was trimmed by 5 bases and the J gene end by 5 bases; junction bases not matched to a gene: 5. The germline V gene has CDR1 SEHNR and CDR2 FQNEAQ (reference sequence). The CDR3 is 14 residues long.

The chain has TRBV4-1 and TRBJ1-6, with TRBD1 identical over 7 bases. This CDR3 has 16 residues. V trimming: 0 bases; J trimming: 7 bases; junction bases outside the gene matches: 6. The germline gives CDR1 MGHRA, CDR2 YSYEKL. The CDR3 is CASSQDLGQRNSPLHF. As DNA, the CDR3 is TGCGCCAGCAGCCAAGATCTGGGACAGAGGAATTCACCCCTCCACTTT.

This sequence joins TRBV29-1 and TRBJ1-2; no clear D gene. CDR1 is SQVTM and CDR2 is ANQGSEA in the germline V gene. V shed 4 bases and J shed 5 bases, with 14 bases lying between them. The CDR3 is 13 amino acids. In nucleotides, the CDR3 is TGCAGCGTTGGGCATCCTCCAACGTATGGCTACACCTTC. It yields the protein CSVGHPPTYGYTF.

The chain links TRBV6-5 to TRBJ1-2; unclear D gene. V was trimmed by 6 bases and J by 5 bases, leaving 13 bases between them. Germline CDR1 is MNHEY and CDR2 is SVGAGI. The CDR3 extends over 13 amino acids. The CDR3 loop is CASSPPVRYGYTF. In DNA form, the CDR3 reads TGTGCCAGCAGCCCCCCCGTAAGATATGGCTACACCTTC.

In its sample, this clonotype was seen a few times. The rearrangement joins TRBV6-6 to TRBJ2-5; 10 bases fit TRBD1. This CDR3 has 15 amino acids. CDR1 and CDR2 (germline): MNHNY, SVGAGI (reference sequence). J was trimmed by 3 bases and V by 4 bases; bases with no gene match: 5. The CDR3 DNA is TGTGCCAGCAGTTCCCACGGACAGGGGGAAGAGACCCAGTACTTC. This encodes CASSSHGQGEETQYF.

The chain carries TRBV9 and TRBJ2-7; 11 bases match TRBD2. Germline V CDR1 and CDR2: SGDLS, YYNGEE. CDR3 length: 15 residues. Unmatched junction bases numbered 1, after V lost 0 bases and J lost 2 bases. CDR3 nucleotide sequence: TGTGCCAGCAGCGTAGGTAGCGGGGGGGCCTACGAGCAGTACTTC. This encodes CASSVGSGGAYEQYF.

This clonotype has only a few counts. The chain is built from TRBV12-3 or TRBV12-4 and TRBJ2-7; tentative D call: TRBD2 (6 bases). Trimming took off 4 bases at V and 3 bases at J, with 13 bases between the two ends. This CDR3 spans 14 amino acids. In DNA, the CDR3 is TGTGCCAGCAGTTGGAGGTCGGGAGACTACGAGCAGTACTTC. It encodes CASSWRSGDYEQYF.

The rearrangement joins TRBV5-1 to TRBJ2-7, with TRBD2 matching over 8 bases. This CDR3 has 16 residues. The germline gives CDR1 SGHRS, CDR2 YFSETQ. The J segment lost 1 base and the V segment lost 0 bases, leaving 6 bases of the junction unmatched. The CDR3 nucleotides are TGCGCCAGCAGCTTGGCCCTAGCGGGCGCATCCTACGAGCAGTACTTC. Residues: CASSLALAGASYEQYF.

The chain has TRBV7-6 and TRBJ1-2; D gene uncertain. The CDR3 has 13 residues. Trimming removed 5 bases at V and 2 bases at J, with 9 bases between. Germline-derived CDR1 and CDR2 are SGHVS and FNYEAQ. The CDR3 nucleotides read TGTGCCAGCAGCCCGACGGAAAACTATGGCTACACCTTC. As protein: CASSPTENYGYTF.

The genes are TRBV10-3 and TRBJ1-2, with 7 bases matching TRBD1. The trim removed 4 bases at V and 5 bases at J, leaving 4 bases unmatched. The CDR3 has 13 residues. The germline gives CDR1 ENHRY, CDR2 SYGVKD. CDR3 in amino acids: CAISVGTDYGYTF. The CDR3 nucleotides are TGTGCCATCAGTGTGGGGACAGATTATGGCTACACCTTC.

The rearrangement links TRBV10-3 to TRBJ2-1; D perhaps matches TRBD1 (6 bases). The CDR3 has 13 amino acids. CDR1 is ENHRY, CDR2 SYGVKD, per germline. Trimming stripped 9 bases from V and 5 bases from J, with 14 bases between. DNA for the CDR3: TGTGCCATAAGGGACATGGTCAACAATGAGCAGTTCTTC. This encodes CAIRDMVNNEQFF.